This TCR beta chain was sequenced during a study of OX40 agonist ivuxolimab in advanced cancers. Study as a whole: Dose-escalation patients had hepatocellular carcinoma, melanoma, renal cell or head and neck cancer. A male proportion of under 90% was recorded, with mean age about 62 years and range roughly 20 to 85. Study-wide points: Partly responding patients at 0.1-3.0 mg/kg showed some of the smallest clonal expansion.

Of note for this clone: The antigen is not known.

The CDR3 has 13 amino acids. Germline V lookup: CDR1 LNHNV, CDR2 YYDKDF (reference sequence). V lost 2 bases and J 4 bases, leaving 6 bases between the germline ends. Assay: immunoSEQ multiplex PCR; the TCRdb copy retains only in-frame clones and omits some. The sample lists 16,000 or so clones, 86% seen once, with 3% to 4.5% in the top ten. This chain joins TRBV15 and TRBJ2-1; D remains ambiguous. The source was CD4+ or CD8+ T cells sorted from blood, collected in a trial of the OX40 agonist ivuxolimab. This clonotype was sampled from an adult with an advanced solid tumor such as melanoma, head and neck, liver or kidney cancer. For the CDR3, the DNA is TGTGCCACCAGCAGAAAAGAGTACAATGAGCAGTTCTTC. Translated, it gives CATSRKEYNEQFF.